Described below is a single T cell receptor beta chain sequence and its context. The antigen is undetermined. These data are taken from a study of T cell responses to AZD1222 COVID-19 vaccine. Findings and caveats of the study: There were vaccine-associated CD4 TCRs across spike, dominant at 160-218 and 743-854. Clonal diversity was possibly underestimated, and the donors were mostly white British, with more females.

Generated by immunoSEQ multiplex PCR, the TCRdb table keeps only in-frame clones and is missing some. This table holds roughly 120,000 clones, 80% to 95% found once. CDR1 SGDLS and CDR2 YYNGEE come from the germline V gene. V lost 5 bases and J 5 bases, leaving 13 bases between the germline ends. This CDR3 has 13 residues. V is TRBV9 and J is TRBJ1-2, with TRBD1 as a possible D gene (6 bases). Material: peripheral blood, obtained 28 days after the second AZD1222 dose. This receptor was identified in an adult who received the AZD1222 COVID-19 vaccine. The CDR3 sequence is CASSATGPYGYTF. The CDR3 DNA follows: TGTGCCAGCAGTGCGACAGGACCATATGGCTACACCTTC.